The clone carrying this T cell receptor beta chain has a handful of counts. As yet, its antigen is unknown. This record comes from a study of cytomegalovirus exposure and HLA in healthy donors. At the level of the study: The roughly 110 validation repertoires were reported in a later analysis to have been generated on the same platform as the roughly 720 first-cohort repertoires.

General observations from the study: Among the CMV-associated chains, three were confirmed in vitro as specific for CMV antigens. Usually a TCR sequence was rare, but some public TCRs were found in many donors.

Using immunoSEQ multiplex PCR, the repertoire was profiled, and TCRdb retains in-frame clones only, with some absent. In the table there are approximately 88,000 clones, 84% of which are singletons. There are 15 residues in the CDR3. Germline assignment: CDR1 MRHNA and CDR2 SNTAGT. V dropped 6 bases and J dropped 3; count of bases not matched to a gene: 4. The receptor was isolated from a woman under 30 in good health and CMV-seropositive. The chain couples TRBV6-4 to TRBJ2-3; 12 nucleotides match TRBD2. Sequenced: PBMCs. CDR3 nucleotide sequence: TGTGCCAGCAGCCCTAGCGGGGGGGAAACAGATACGCAGTATTTT. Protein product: CASSPSGGETDTQYF.